Listed below are T cell receptor beta chains from one sample, sequenced in a study of blood T cell repertoires in COVID-19. TCRdb's copy holds only in-frame clones and misses some; the assay was immunoSEQ multiplex PCR. This table has roughly 77,000 clones, about 80% appearing once. Sequenced input: peripheral blood. The receptors shown here come from a man aged 60 to 69 with active or convalescent COVID-19. The CDR3 runs from the conserved cysteine through the conserved F or W. A D gene is named only where the DNA matches it firmly. Where a row states a size, it is once, few, many or the class of an expanded clone; other rows omit it.

>TRBV28|TRBJ1-1|-|-
CASSLYPRDSNTEAFF
TGTGCCAGCAGTTTATATCCACGAGACAGCAACACTGAAGCTTTCTTT
>TRBV5-1|TRBJ2-1|TRBD2|-
CASSRSGMGDEQFF
TGCGCCAGCAGCCGTAGCGGGATGGGGGATGAGCAGTTCTTC
>TRBV25-1|TRBJ2-3|-|-
CASSGAGADTQYF
TGTGCCAGCAGTGGAGCAGGGGCAGATACGCAGTATTTT
>TRBV28|TRBJ2-2|-|-
CASSFVGVTGELFF
TGTGCCAGCAGTTTTGTAGGAGTCACCGGGGAGCTGTTTTTT
>TRBV19|TRBJ2-1|-|-
CASSENGQGGYYGQFF
TGTGCCAGTAGTGAGAACGGACAGGGAGGGTATTATGGGCAGTTCTTC
>TRBV29-1|TRBJ1-5|-|-
CSVATGNSNQPQHF
TGCAGCGTTGCAACAGGGAATAGCAATCAGCCCCAGCATTTT
>TRBV2|TRBJ2-5|TRBD2|-
CASRVASGGAVDLETQYF
TGTGCCAGCAGAGTCGCTAGCGGGGGGGCAGTGGATTTGGAGACCCAGTACTTC
>TRBV11-2|TRBJ2-2|-|-
CASSLFVFGQVNTGELFF
TGTGCCAGCAGCTTGTTTGTTTTCGGCCAGGTGAACACCGGGGAGCTGTTTTTT
>TRBV6-5|TRBJ2-1|-|-
CASSYERGARNEQFF
TGTGCCAGCAGTTACGAACGGGGGGCGCGGAATGAGCAGTTCTTC
>TRBV7-2|TRBJ2-4|-|-
CASSLEGGDIQYF
TGTGCCAGCAGCTTAGAAGGGGGGGACATTCAGTACTTC
>TRBV19|TRBJ1-5|-|-
CASNARVSNQPQHF
TGTGCCAGTAACGCCAGGGTTAGCAATCAGCCCCAGCATTTT
>TRBV19|TRBJ1-1|TRBD1|once
CASSKLEGQGRSEAFF
TGTGCCAGTAGTAAATTGGAGGGACAGGGGCGGTCTGAAGCTTTCTTT
>TRBV28|TRBJ1-2|-|-
CASSRSSLAF
TGTGCCAGCAGTCGTAGCTCGTTAGCTTTC
>TRBV19|TRBJ2-5|TRBD1|few
CASSNPGQGAGETQYF
TGTGCCAGTAGTAACCCGGGACAGGGGGCAGGAGAGACCCAGTACTTC
>TRBV7-3|TRBJ1-1|-|-
CASSFRKGTEAFF
TGTGCCAGCAGCTTCCGCAAGGGGACTGAAGCTTTCTTT
>TRBV27|TRBJ2-5|-|-
CASSLLGMSGLETQYF
TGTGCCAGCAGTTTATTGGGCATGTCAGGGTTGGAGACCCAGTACTTC
>TRBV6-6|TRBJ1-1|-|-
CASSYGSGEAFF
TGTGCCAGCAGTTACGGGTCGGGTGAAGCTTTCTTT
>TRBV7-6|TRBJ1-3|-|-
CASSGWVTAGSGNTIYF
TGTGCCAGCAGCGGCTGGGTGACTGCCGGGAGTGGAAACACCATATATTTT
>TRBV28|TRBJ1-4|-|-
CASGVQGMVPSTNEKLFF
TGTGCCAGCGGGGTGCAGGGGATGGTTCCTTCGACTAATGAAAAACTGTTTTTT
>TRBV5-1|TRBJ2-1|TRBD2|once
CASTGGAGYNEQFF
TGCGCCAGCACCGGGGGGGCCGGCTACAATGAGCAGTTCTTC
>TRBV24-1|TRBJ2-1|-|few
CATSDSDSAELGYNEQFF
TGTGCCACCAGTGATTCGGACTCAGCCGAGTTGGGGTACAATGAGCAGTTCTTC
>TRBV2|TRBJ1-6|-|-
CASSVGDSPLHF
TGTGCCAGCAGTGTCGGGGATTCACCCCTCCACTTT
>TRBV2|TRBJ1-5|-|-
CASRRGSGDNQPQHF
TGTGCCAGCAGAAGGGGGTCAGGGGATAATCAGCCCCAGCATTTT
>TRBV25-1|TRBJ2-2|TRBD2|-
CASSETSGGAPTGELFF
TGTGCCAGCAGTGAAACTAGCGGGGGAGCCCCGACCGGGGAGCTGTTTTTT
>TRBV6-5|TRBJ1-1|TRBD1|few
CASSSAGQGEAFF
TGTGCCAGCAGTTCCGCCGGACAGGGTGAAGCTTTCTTT
>TRBV18|TRBJ2-2|TRBD1|few
CASSLTGTANTGELFF
TGTGCCAGCTCACTCACCGGGACAGCGAACACCGGGGAGCTGTTTTTT
>TRBV30|TRBJ2-7|TRBD2|few
CAWSGLAGGEQYF
TGTGCCTGGAGTGGACTAGCGGGGGGCGAGCAGTACTTC
>TRBV30|TRBJ1-2|-|-
CAWSPGNYGYTF
TGTGCCTGGAGTCCGGGTAACTATGGCTACACCTTC
>TRBV7-9|TRBJ1-4|-|-
CASTLLGGGEKLFF
TGTGCCAGCACCCTACTCGGGGGGGGAGAAAAACTGTTTTTT
>TRBV27|TRBJ2-5|TRBD1|-
CASSDRGRETQYF
TGTGCCAGCAGTGACAGGGGGCGGGAGACCCAGTACTTC
>TRBV7-2|TRBJ1-5|-|-
CASSLSTVGNQPQHF
TGTGCCAGCAGCTTATCCACAGTTGGCAATCAGCCCCAGCATTTT
>TRBV10-3|TRBJ1-2|-|-
CAISRDTQRNYGYTF
TGTGCCATCAGCCGGGACACTCAAAGAAACTATGGCTACACCTTC